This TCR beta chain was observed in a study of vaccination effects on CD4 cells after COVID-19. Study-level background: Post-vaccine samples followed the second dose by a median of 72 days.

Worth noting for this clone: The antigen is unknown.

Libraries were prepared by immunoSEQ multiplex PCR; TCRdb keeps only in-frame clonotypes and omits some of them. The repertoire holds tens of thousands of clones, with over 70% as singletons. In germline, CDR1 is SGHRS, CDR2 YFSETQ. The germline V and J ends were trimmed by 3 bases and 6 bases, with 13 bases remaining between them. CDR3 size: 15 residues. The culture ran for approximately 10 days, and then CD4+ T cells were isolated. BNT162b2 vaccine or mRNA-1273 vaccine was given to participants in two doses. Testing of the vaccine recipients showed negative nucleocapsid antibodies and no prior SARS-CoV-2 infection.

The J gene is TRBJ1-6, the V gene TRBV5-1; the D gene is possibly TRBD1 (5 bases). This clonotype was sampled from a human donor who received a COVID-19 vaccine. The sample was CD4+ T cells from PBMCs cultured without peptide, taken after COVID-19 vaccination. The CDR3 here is CASSSDSNPNSPLHF. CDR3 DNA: TGCGCCAGCAGCTCCGACAGTAACCCTAATTCACCCCTCCACTTT. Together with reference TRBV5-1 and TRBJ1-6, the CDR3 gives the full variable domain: KAGVTQTPRYLIKTRGQQVTLSCSPISGHRSVSWYQQTPGQGLQFLFEYFSETQRNKGNFPGRFSGRQFSNSRSEMNVSTLELGDSALYLCASSSDSNPNSPLHFGNGTRLTVT.